This paragraph covers one T cell receptor beta chain sequence. Its binding antigen is unknown. No much larger clone is present one base from it, and per-base qualities are unavailable. This record comes from a study of T cell repertoires in cytomegalovirus infection (dated by TCRdb to between 2018 and 2021). Turning to the overall study: Peptide stimulations targeted recently identified HLA-C-restricted CMV epitopes, whose presentation resists viral immunomodulation, together with well-studied HLA-B-restricted epitopes. Donor HLA type was relevant to the analysis, because carriage of CMV infection together with the matching HLA type was indicated by public TCR beta signatures. The paper's findings and limits, for the study overall: The ex vivo response was dominated by HLA-C-restricted CMV-specific TCR beta clonotypes, which also provided the single most frequent clonotype in two of eight donors. In both this cohort and an independent cohort of 350 to 400 donors, the cumulative frequency of public TCR beta family members distinguished carriers of CMV infection plus the relevant HLA type.

The instrument given in TCRdb is Illumina HiSeq 1500. TCRdb trimmed the raw reads at Q25, called clones with MiXCR and kept productive beta chains. Rows merge per CDR3 protein into single entries with the most common DNA and genes. The sample contains around 770,000 distinct CDR3 sequences, 25% to 30% of them found a single time. About 12% of the sample rests with the top ten. The germline V end is reduced by 4 bases and the J end by 7 bases; junction bases left unmatched: 9. The CDR3 runs 16 amino acids, cysteine and phenylalanine included. This entry keeps only the CDR3 DNA: 48 bases, framed from base 1. For CDR1 and CDR2, the germline V gene lists SGDLS and YYNGEE. Per the publication, the treatment or condition label means: in vitro stimulation with specific CMV peptide epitopes to enrich CMV-specific T cells.

This sample comprised cultured CD8+ T cells from PBMCs, obtained from culture after CMV antigen stimulation. This receptor was obtained from a human donor in good health (CMV status not recorded). Some clones in this sample may be carry-over from other donors' samples. The chain was built from TRBV9 and TRBJ2-2; the central 11 bases match TRBD1. The CDR3 reads CASSLGTGGGGGELFF. The DNA sequence is given as TGTGCCAGCAGCTTGGGGACAGGGGGGGGCGGCGGGGAGCTGTTTTTT.